These 32 T cell receptor beta chains originate from one sample sequenced in a study of OX40 agonist ivuxolimab in advanced cancers. Libraries were prepared through the immunoSEQ multiplex PCR assay. What TCRdb holds here is the immuneACCESS table cut down to in-frame rearrangements. Part of the clones is not present; checked against another copy, under half of the missing clones reflect an unresolved V gene, and the others are unexplained. The sample profile shows approximately 68,000 clones; 85% to 90% of them were found once. Together, the top ten hold 0.86% of the sample. The starting material was CD4+ or CD8+ T cells sorted from blood, obtained in a trial of the OX40 agonist ivuxolimab. These receptors all stem from an adult with an advanced solid tumor such as melanoma, head and neck, liver or kidney cancer.

The J gene is TRBJ2-3, the V gene TRBV19; 7 nucleotides match TRBD1. Germline V CDR1 and CDR2: LNHDA, SQIVND (reference sequence). V was pared by 6 bases and J by 8 bases, with 11 bases of the junction left unmatched. This CDR3 contains 14 residues. This CDR3 is CASRHRGPPGTQYF. In nucleotides, the CDR3 is TGTGCCAGTAGACACAGGGGTCCCCCCGGTACGCAGTATTTT.

The chain has TRBV5-1 and TRBJ2-3, with TRBD2 matching 10 bases. CDR3 length: 16 residues. The V gene's germline CDR1 is SGHRS and CDR2 YFSETQ. The V segment lost 1 base and the J segment 2 bases; nucleotides outside the gene matches: 4. The CDR3 nucleotides are TGCGCCAGCAGCTTGTTTAGCGGGGGGTTCACAGATACGCAGTATTTT. It translates to CASSLFSGGFTDTQYF.

CDR3 in amino acids: CASSPHGRGYTF. In DNA form, the CDR3 reads TGTGCCAGCAGCCCACACGGCCGGGGCTACACCTTC. The rearrangement links TRBV28 to TRBJ1-2; D gene ambiguous. The CDR3 spans 12 residues. Trimming took off 6 bases at V and 8 bases at J, with 13 bases between the two ends. Germline lookup yields CDR1 MDHEN and CDR2 SYDVKM.

This clone showed up just a few times. CDR3 bases: TGTGCCAGCAGGGCTGCGAACACCGGGGAGCTGTTTTTT. It is translated as CASRAANTGELFF. V is TRBV21-1 and J is TRBJ2-2; no DNA check was done on the table's D call, TRBD1. TRBV21-1 is a listed pseudogene. The CDR3 contains 13 residues.

The chain couples TRBV7-3 to TRBJ1-1, with D perhaps matching TRBD1 (5 bases). Germline V CDR1 and CDR2: SGHTA, FQGTGA. V lost 5 bases and J lost 5, with 12 bases in between. The CDR3 consists of 13 residues. The CDR3 region is CASSPAGGTEAFF. In DNA form, the CDR3 reads TGTGCCAGCAGCCCAGCGGGGGGTACTGAAGCTTTCTTT.

The chain carries TRBV5-4 and TRBJ2-2; 7 nucleotides line up with TRBD2. This CDR3 comprises 16 residues. Unmatched junction bases numbered 10, after V lost 4 bases and J lost 4 bases. CDR1 SGHNT and CDR2 YYREEE come from the germline V gene (reference sequence). In DNA form, the CDR3 reads TGTGCCAGCAGCCCCTTGGGGGGGTTGAGCACCGGGGAGCTGTTTTTT. Translated, it gives CASSPLGGLSTGELFF. Drawing the rest from reference TRBV5-4 and TRBJ2-2, the complete variable domain is ETGVTQSPTHLIKTRGQQVTLRCSSQSGHNTVSWYQQALGQGPQFIFQYYREEENGRGNFPPRFSGLQFPNYSSELNVNALELDDSALYLCASSPLGGLSTGELFFGEGSRLTVL.

This sequence joins TRBV28 and TRBJ2-4; perhaps TRBD1 as D (5 bases). This CDR3 has 12 residues. Trimming shortened V by 6 bases and J by 5 bases, and 8 bases separated the two germline ends. Germline-derived CDR1 and CDR2 are MDHEN and SYDVKM. The CDR3 bases are TGTGCCAGCAGCCTAGGGGAAAACATTCAGTACTTC. This codes for CASSLGENIQYF.

This chain joins TRBV6-6 and TRBJ1-1; perhaps TRBD1 as D (6 bases). This CDR3 has 13 amino acids. CDR1 is MNHNY, CDR2 SVGAGI, per germline (reference sequence). Trimming shortened V by 8 bases and J by 2 bases, and 12 bases separated the two germline ends. The CDR3 protein is CASWGHGNTEAFF. As DNA, the CDR3 is TGTGCCAGCTGGGGACACGGAAACACTGAAGCTTTCTTT.

V usage is TRBV7-6 and J usage is TRBJ2-7; 8 bases align to TRBD1. The germline CDR1 and CDR2 sequences are SGHVS and FNYEAQ. V dropped 5 bases and J dropped 2; count of bases not matched to a gene: 5. The CDR3 length is 14 residues. The CDR3 bases are TGTGCCAGCAGCACTCAGACAGGGGCCTACGAGCAGTACTTC. It specifies CASSTQTGAYEQYF.

This clone was recorded only once. The J gene is TRBJ1-1, the V gene TRBV6-4; D is unclear. V lost 5 bases to trimming and J lost 1 base, with 8 bases between them. In germline, CDR1 is MRHNA, CDR2 SNTAGT. The CDR3 runs 13 residues. CDR3 DNA: TGTGCCAGCAGTAGTCAAGAGAACACTGAAGCTTTCTTT. It encodes CASSSQENTEAFF.

The CDR3 spells CASSPRFAGGDAGNTIYF. CDR3 DNA sequence: TGTGCCAGCAGCCCGCGGTTCGCAGGGGGAGATGCTGGAAACACCATATATTTT. The chain links TRBV5-5 to TRBJ1-3, with 7 nucleotides matching TRBD1. The ends lost 4 bases at V and 2 bases at J; junction bases unmatched: 15. Germline V gives CDR1 SGHKS, CDR2 YYEKEE (reference sequence). CDR3 length: 18 amino acids.

V usage is TRBV19 and J usage is TRBJ1-1, with 8 bases matching TRBD1. V shed 5 bases, J shed 2 bases, and the junction held 4 bases outside the gene matches. This CDR3 comprises 14 residues. Germline CDR1 is LNHDA and CDR2 is SQIVND (reference sequence). The CDR3 nucleotides read TGTGCCAGTAGTTTCAGGGGGCTTAACACTGAAGCTTTCTTT. This codes for CASSFRGLNTEAFF.

The chain links TRBV30 to TRBJ1-3; D is perhaps TRBD1 (6 bases). Germline values: CDR1 GTSNPN, CDR2 SVGIG (reference sequence). The V end was cut by 7 bases, the J end by 3 bases, with 16 bases between. The CDR3 runs to 14 residues. The chain's CDR3 is CAYTRGGLGNTIYF. The CDR3 DNA reads TGTGCCTACACGAGGGGGGGCCTTGGAAACACCATATATTTT.

This clone was counted a few times. V and J are TRBV19 and TRBJ1-5; 7 nucleotides agree with TRBD1. Germline loops: CDR1 LNHDA, CDR2 SQIVND (reference sequence). The CDR3 has 17 residues. With V trimmed by 6 bases and J by 0 bases, 11 bases remained unmatched. The CDR3: CASSLDRVGYSNQPQHF. In DNA, the CDR3 is TGTGCCAGTAGCCTCGACAGGGTTGGATATAGCAATCAGCCCCAGCATTTT.

The chain uses TRBV10-2 and TRBJ2-7; TRBD1 agrees at 8 bases. There are 15 residues in the CDR3. From germline, CDR1 is WSHSY and CDR2 SAAADI. The V and J ends lost 3 bases and 2 bases, in that order; junction bases with no gene match: 6. The CDR3 bases are TGCGCCAGCAGTGACGGAGGGACAGGCCCCTACGAGCAGTACTTC. Residues: CASSDGGTGPYEQYF.

The chain joins TRBV19 to TRBJ2-3; D is ambiguous. V dropped 0 bases and J dropped 1 base, with 14 bases sitting between them. The CDR3 consists of 17 residues. CDR1 LNHDA and CDR2 SQIVND come from the germline V gene (reference sequence). The DNA for the CDR3 is TGTGCCAGTAGTATAGATTTGTTGTCTATCCGCACAGATACGCAGTATTTT. Amino acids: CASSIDLLSIRTDTQYF.

The chain combines TRBV9 with TRBJ2-3; the D gene could be TRBD1 or TRBD2 (6 bases each). CDR1 and CDR2 (germline): SGDLS, YYNGEE. V was trimmed by 2 bases and J by 5 bases, leaving 12 bases between them. The CDR3 covers 14 residues. CDR3 bases: TGTGCCAGCAGCGTCGGAAGGGGGGTAGATACGCAGTATTTT. Translated: CASSVGRGVDTQYF.

The chain combines TRBV14 with TRBJ1-1, with D unresolved. This CDR3 comprises 17 residues. Germline V gene data show CDR1 as SGHDN and CDR2 as FVKESK. V lost 0 bases, J lost 4 bases, and 18 bases lay in between. The CDR3 coding sequence is TGTGCCAGCAGCCAAGATAGGGCTCTCTCTTTGGGCACTGAAGCTTTCTTT. As protein: CASSQDRALSLGTEAFF.

The V call is TRBV30, the J call TRBJ2-2, with D perhaps matching TRBD2 (5 bases). Germline loops: CDR1 GTSNPN, CDR2 SVGIG (reference sequence). The CDR3 consists of 13 residues. The germline V and J ends were trimmed by 8 bases and 1 base, with 11 bases remaining between them. CDR3 DNA: TGTGCCGGAAGAGGGAGGAACACCGGGGAGCTGTTTTTT. Translation: CAGRGRNTGELFF.

The V gene is TRBV18, the J gene TRBJ2-7; 7 positions agree with TRBD2. Unmatched junction bases numbered 7, after V lost 2 bases and J lost 3 bases. CDR1 KGHSH and CDR2 LQKENI come from the germline V gene. The CDR3 consists of 15 residues. CDR3 sequence: CASSPAGRGNYEQYF. As DNA, the CDR3 is TGTGCCAGCTCACCAGCGGGGAGGGGTAACTACGAGCAGTACTTC.

The V and J genes are TRBV30 and TRBJ1-3; unclear D gene. The CDR3 spans 15 residues. Germline values: CDR1 GTSNPN, CDR2 SVGIG (reference sequence). V was clipped by 0 bases and J by 2 bases, with 11 bases between them. The CDR3 reads CAWSVKGLAGNTIYF. The CDR3 bases are TGTGCCTGGAGTGTAAAAGGGCTCGCTGGAAACACCATATATTTT. Full variable domain (missing parts from reference TRBV30 and TRBJ1-3): SQTIHQWPATLVQPVGSPLSLECTVEGTSNPNLYWYRQAAGRGLQLLFYSVGIGQISSEVPQNLSASRPQDRQFILSSKKLLLSDSGFYLCAWSVKGLAGNTIYFGEGSWLTVV.

V usage is TRBV7-3 and J usage is TRBJ2-2, with 9 nucleotides matching TRBD2. Per the germline V gene, CDR1 is SGHTA and CDR2 is FQGTGA. Unmatched junction bases numbered 5, after V lost 7 bases and J lost 5 bases. The CDR3 has 14 amino acids. This CDR3 is CASNTGLATGELFF. Written as DNA, the CDR3 is TGTGCCAGCAACACGGGACTAGCTACCGGGGAGCTGTTTTTT.

This clone was counted a few times. The chain joins TRBV7-8 to TRBJ2-2, with TRBD2 matching 7 bases. With 5 bases clipped from V and 2 bases from J, the junction kept 8 bases outside the gene matches. Germline V CDR1 and CDR2: SGHVS, FQNEAQ. The CDR3 covers 16 residues. CDR3 region: CASSLTGTTNTGELFF. DNA of the CDR3: TGTGCCAGCAGCCTGACCGGGACTACTAACACCGGGGAGCTGTTTTTT.

The chain employs TRBV19 and TRBJ1-1; 10 bases align to TRBD1. The length of the CDR3 is 14 residues. Trimming at V came to 5 bases and at J to 5 bases, leaving 5 bases not matched to a gene. Germline assignment: CDR1 LNHDA and CDR2 SQIVND (reference sequence). The DNA for the CDR3 is TGTGCCAGTAGTCCAGACAGGGGGCGAACTGAAGCTTTCTTT. It codes for CASSPDRGRTEAFF.

The chain employs TRBV19 and TRBJ1-5, with TRBD1 identical over 7 bases. V shed 6 bases, J shed 2 bases, and the junction held 10 bases outside the gene matches. The germline V gene has CDR1 LNHDA and CDR2 SQIVND (reference sequence). CDR3 length: 16 amino acids. CDR3 residues: CASRYTQGTRNQPQHF. DNA for the CDR3: TGTGCCAGTAGATACACACAGGGGACCCGCAATCAGCCCCAGCATTTT. Complete variable domain (other parts from reference TRBV19 and TRBJ1-5): DGGITQSPKYLFRKEGQNVTLSCEQNLNHDAMYWYRQDPGQGLRLIYYSQIVNDFQKGDIAEGYSVSREKKESFPLTVTSAQKNPTAFYLCASRYTQGTRNQPQHFGDGTRLSIL.

The rearrangement links TRBV7-9 to TRBJ2-4, with D perhaps TRBD1 (6 bases). The CDR3 consists of 17 residues. Trimming removed 8 bases from V and 3 bases from J, with 23 bases in between. The germline V gene has CDR1 SEHNR and CDR2 FQNEAQ (reference sequence). Written as DNA, the CDR3 is TGTGCCAGCGGCTCCCCCTCAGGGGCCTATTTCAAAAACATTCAGTACTTC. Translation: CASGSPSGAYFKNIQYF.

The genes are TRBV6-5 and TRBJ2-3; 10 bases are a match to TRBD1. The V segment lost 5 bases and the J segment 6 bases; nucleotides outside the gene matches: 5. Germline lookup yields CDR1 MNHEY and CDR2 SVGAGI. The CDR3 contains 14 residues. The CDR3 DNA is TGTGCCAGCAGTCGACAGGGGGCCGGGGATACGCAGTATTTT. Amino acid sequence: CASSRQGAGDTQYF.

V usage is TRBV11-2 and J usage is TRBJ2-7; the match to TRBD1 covers 9 bases. Germline trimming cut 5 bases from V and 2 bases from J; bases unmatched to any gene: 7. The germline CDR1 and CDR2 sequences are SGHAT and FQNNGV. CDR3 length: 15 amino acids. Written as DNA, the CDR3 is TGTGCCAGCAGCACCTCGGGACAGGGAGCCTACGAGCAGTACTTC. Its protein is CASSTSGQGAYEQYF.

Only a few counts were recorded for this clone. The chain employs TRBV11-2 and TRBJ2-1; 7 positions match TRBD2. The ends lost 6 bases at V and 1 base at J; junction bases unmatched: 9. The CDR3 covers 16 residues. CDR1 SGHAT and CDR2 FQNNGV come from the germline V gene. CDR3 DNA: TGTGCCAGCAGACCGGCGGGGGTATTGTCCTACAATGAGCAGTTCTTC. Protein sequence: CASRPAGVLSYNEQFF.

The chain combines TRBV10-3 with TRBJ2-7; TRBD1 agrees at 7 bases. V was pared by 6 bases and J by 0 bases, with 8 bases of the junction left unmatched. The CDR3 has 15 residues. Germline CDR1 ENHRY, CDR2 SYGVKD. CDR3: CAIRDIQGSSYEQYF. In DNA form, the CDR3 reads TGTGCCATCAGGGATATACAGGGGAGCTCCTACGAGCAGTACTTC.

This chain links TRBV7-9 with TRBJ2-1, with 8 bases identical to TRBD2. Germline CDR1 and CDR2: SEHNR and FQNEAQ (reference sequence). The CDR3 extends over 14 amino acids. Germline trimming cut 10 bases from V and 8 bases from J; bases unmatched to any gene: 13. The DNA of the CDR3 is TGTGCCACCGAGGGGACTAGTACATCGGATGAGCAGTTCTTC. Its translation: CATEGTSTSDEQFF. Filled out from reference TRBV7-9 and TRBJ2-1, the complete variable domain reads DTGVSQNPRHKITKRGQNVTFRCDPISEHNRLYWYRQTLGQGPEFLTYFQNEAQLEKSRLLSDRFSAERPKGSFSTLEIQRTEQGDSAMYLCATEGTSTSDEQFFGPGTRLTVL.

The gene calls are TRBV7-2 and TRBJ2-1; 10 bases map to TRBD1. V lost 0 bases to trimming and J lost 9 bases; unmatched junction nucleotides: 23. The CDR3 covers 21 residues. Germline CDR1 SGHTA, CDR2 FQGNSA. DNA for the CDR3: TGTGCCAGCAGCTTAGCGGCAGACAGGGGGCCTCCGGGACTAGACCTTCGTGAGCAGTTCTTC. It is translated as CASSLAADRGPPGLDLREQFF.